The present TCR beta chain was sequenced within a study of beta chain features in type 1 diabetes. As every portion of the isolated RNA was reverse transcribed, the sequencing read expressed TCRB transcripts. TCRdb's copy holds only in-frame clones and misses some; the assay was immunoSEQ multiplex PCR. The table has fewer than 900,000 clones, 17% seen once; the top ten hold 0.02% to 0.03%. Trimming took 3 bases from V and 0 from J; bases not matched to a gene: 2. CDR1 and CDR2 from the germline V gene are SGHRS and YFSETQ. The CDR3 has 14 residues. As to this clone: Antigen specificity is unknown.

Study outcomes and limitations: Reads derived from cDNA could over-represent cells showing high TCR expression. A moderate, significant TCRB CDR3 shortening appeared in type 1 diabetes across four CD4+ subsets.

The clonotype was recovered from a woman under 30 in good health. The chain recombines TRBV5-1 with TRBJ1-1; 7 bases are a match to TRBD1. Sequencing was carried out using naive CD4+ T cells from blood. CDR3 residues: CASSSDRMNTEAFF. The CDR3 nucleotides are TGCGCCAGCAGCTCGGACAGGATGAACACTGAAGCTTTCTTT.